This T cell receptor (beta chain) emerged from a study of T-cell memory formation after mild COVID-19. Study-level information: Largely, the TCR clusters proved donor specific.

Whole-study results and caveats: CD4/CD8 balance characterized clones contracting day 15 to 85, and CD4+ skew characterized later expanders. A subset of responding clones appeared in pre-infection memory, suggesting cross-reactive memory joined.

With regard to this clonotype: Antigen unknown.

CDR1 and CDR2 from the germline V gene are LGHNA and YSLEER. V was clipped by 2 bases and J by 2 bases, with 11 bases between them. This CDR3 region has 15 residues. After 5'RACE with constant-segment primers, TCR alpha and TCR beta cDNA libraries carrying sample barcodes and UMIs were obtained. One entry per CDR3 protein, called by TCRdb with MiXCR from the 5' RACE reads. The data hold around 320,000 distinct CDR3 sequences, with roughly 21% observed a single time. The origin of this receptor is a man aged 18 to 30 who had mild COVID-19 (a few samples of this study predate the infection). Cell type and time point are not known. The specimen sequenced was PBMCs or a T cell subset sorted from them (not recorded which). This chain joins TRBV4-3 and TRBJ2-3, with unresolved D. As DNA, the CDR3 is TGCGCCAGCAGCCAATATAGTCAGACCACAGATACGCAGTATTTT. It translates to CASSQYSQTTDTQYF.